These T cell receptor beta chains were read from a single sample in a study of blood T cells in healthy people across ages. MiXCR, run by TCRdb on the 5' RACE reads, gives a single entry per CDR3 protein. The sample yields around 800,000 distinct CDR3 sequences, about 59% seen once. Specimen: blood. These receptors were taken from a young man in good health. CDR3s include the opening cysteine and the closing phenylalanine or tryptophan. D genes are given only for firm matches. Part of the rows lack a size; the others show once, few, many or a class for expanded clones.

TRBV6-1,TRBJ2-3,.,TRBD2,CASSPRGTSGGASTDTQYF,TGTGCCAGCAGCCCACGAGGGACTAGCGGGGGGGCTAGCACAGATACGCAGTATTTT
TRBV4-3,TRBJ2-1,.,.,CASSQDLGGTYNEQFF,TGCGCCAGCAGCCAAGATTTAGGGGGAACCTACAATGAGCAGTTCTTC
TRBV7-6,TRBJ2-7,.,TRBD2,CASSLTLAGARYEQYF,TGTGCCAGCAGCTTAACCCTAGCGGGGGCCAGATACGAGCAGTACTTC
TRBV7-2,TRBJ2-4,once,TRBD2,CASSLAGGLKNIQYF,TGTGCCAGCAGCCTCGCGGGGGGGCTGAAAAACATTCAGTACTTC
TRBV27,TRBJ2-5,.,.,CASSVQGWEQETQYF,TGTGCCAGCAGTGTACAGGGTTGGGAACAAGAGACCCAGTACTTC
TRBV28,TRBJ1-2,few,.,CASNFGRENGYTF,TGTGCCAGCAATTTCGGACGGGAAAATGGCTACACCTTC
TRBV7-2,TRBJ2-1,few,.,CASSTAQGFPNEQFF,TGTGCCAGCAGCACAGCACAGGGATTCCCAAATGAGCAGTTCTTC
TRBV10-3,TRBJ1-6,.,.,CAVSESKGDYAPLHF,TGTGCCGTCAGTGAGTCGAAAGGAGATTATGCACCCCTCCACTTT
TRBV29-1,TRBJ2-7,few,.,CSVEHSYEQYF,TGCAGCGTTGAGCACTCCTACGAGCAGTACTTC
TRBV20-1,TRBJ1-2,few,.,CGARGDSYYGYTF,TGCGGTGCTAGGGGTGACAGCTACTATGGCTACACCTTC
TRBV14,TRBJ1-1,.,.,CASSQLLSTEAFF,TGTGCCAGCAGCCAACTACTCTCCACTGAAGCTTTCTTT
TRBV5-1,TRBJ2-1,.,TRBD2,CASSGPSGGEQFF,TGCGCCAGCAGCGGCCCTAGCGGGGGTGAGCAGTTCTTC
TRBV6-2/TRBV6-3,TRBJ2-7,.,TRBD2,CASSPGLPGWGSYEQYF,TGTGCCAGCAGTCCGGGACTACCAGGTTGGGGCTCCTACGAGCAGTACTTC
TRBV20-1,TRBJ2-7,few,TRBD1,CSAKTGTEIPYEQYF,TGCAGTGCTAAAACCGGGACAGAAATACCCTACGAGCAGTACTTC
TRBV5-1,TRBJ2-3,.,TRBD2,CASSSATIGGGGTDTQYF,TGCGCCAGCAGCTCCGCTACGATCGGCGGGGGGGGTACAGATACGCAGTATTTT
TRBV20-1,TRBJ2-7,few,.,CSAPPRENEQYF,TGCAGTGCTCCCCCCAGGGAAAACGAGCAGTACTTC
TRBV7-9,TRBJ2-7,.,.,CASSSRANYEQYF,TGTGCCAGCAGCTCCCGGGCCAACTACGAGCAGTACTTC
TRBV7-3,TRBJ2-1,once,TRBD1,CASSLGTVDNEQFF,TGTGCCAGCAGCCTCGGGACAGTGGACAATGAGCAGTTCTTC
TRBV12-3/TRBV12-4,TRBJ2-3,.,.,CSSRFSTDTQYF,TGTTCCAGCAGATTCAGTACAGATACGCAGTATTTT
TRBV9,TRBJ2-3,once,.,CASSVDNQADTQYF,TGTGCCAGCAGCGTAGACAACCAGGCAGATACGCAGTATTTT
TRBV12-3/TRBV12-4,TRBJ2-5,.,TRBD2,CASSFKGFSGGKQETQYF,TGTGCCAGCAGTTTTAAGGGATTTAGCGGGGGGAAACAAGAGACCCAGTACTTC
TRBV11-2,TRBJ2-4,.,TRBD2,CASSLDRGLAVIQYF,TGTGCCAGCAGCTTAGATCGGGGACTAGCGGTTATTCAGTACTTC
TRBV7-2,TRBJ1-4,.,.,CASSPGTPGNEKLFF,TGTGCCAGCAGTCCTGGGACACCGGGGAATGAAAAACTGTTTTTT
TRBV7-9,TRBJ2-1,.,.,CASSEGRALDEQFF,TGTGCCAGCAGCGAGGGGCGGGCTTTGGATGAGCAGTTCTTC
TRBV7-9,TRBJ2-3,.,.,CASSALKGLSRTSTDTQYF,TGTGCCAGCAGCGCCCTTAAGGGGCTCAGCCGCACTAGCACAGATACGCAGTATTTT
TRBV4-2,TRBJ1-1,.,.,CASSQALMNTEAFF,TGTGCCAGCAGCCAGGCATTAATGAACACTGAAGCTTTCTTT
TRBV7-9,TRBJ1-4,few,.,CASSLELGAANEKLFF,TGTGCCAGCAGCTTAGAGCTCGGGGCAGCTAATGAAAAACTGTTTTTT
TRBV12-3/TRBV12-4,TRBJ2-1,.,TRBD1,CASSKNTGGNNNEQFF,TGTGCCAGCAGCAAAAATACAGGGGGCAATAACAATGAGCAGTTCTTC
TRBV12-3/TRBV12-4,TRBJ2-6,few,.,CASSPRARSGANVLTF,TGTGCCAGCAGTCCTAGGGCCCGCTCTGGGGCCAACGTCCTGACTTTC
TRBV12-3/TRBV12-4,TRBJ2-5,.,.,CASRLTAETQYF,TGTGCCAGCAGGCTTACGGCGGAGACCCAGTACTTC
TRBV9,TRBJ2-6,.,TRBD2,CASSVVPLAGGLTSGANVLTF,TGTGCCAGCAGCGTAGTTCCCCTAGCGGGGGGACTGACGTCTGGGGCCAACGTCCTGACTTTC